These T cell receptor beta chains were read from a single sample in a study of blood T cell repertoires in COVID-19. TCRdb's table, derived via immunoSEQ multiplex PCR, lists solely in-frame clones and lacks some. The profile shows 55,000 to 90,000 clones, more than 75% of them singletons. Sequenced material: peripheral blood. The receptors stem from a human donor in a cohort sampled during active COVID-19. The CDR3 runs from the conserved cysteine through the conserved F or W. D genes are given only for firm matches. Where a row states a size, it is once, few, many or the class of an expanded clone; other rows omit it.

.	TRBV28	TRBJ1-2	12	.	TGTGCCAGCGGAGAATATAACTATGGCTACACCTTC	CASGEYNYGYTF
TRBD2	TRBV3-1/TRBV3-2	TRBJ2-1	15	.	TGTGCCAGCAGCCGGGGGCCTAGCGGGAGTAATGAGCAGTTCTTC	CASSRGPSGSNEQFF
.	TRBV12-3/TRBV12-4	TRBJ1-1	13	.	TGTGCCAGCAGTTCCTTAGGGGCCACTGAAGCTTTCTTT	CASSSLGATEAFF
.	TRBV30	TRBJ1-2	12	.	TGTGCCTGGAGAGGGGTCGGGTATGGCTACACCTTC	CAWRGVGYGYTF
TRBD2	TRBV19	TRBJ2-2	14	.	TGTGCCACAGGAGCGGGAGTTTACACCGGGGAGCTGTTTTTT	CATGAGVYTGELFF
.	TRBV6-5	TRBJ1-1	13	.	TGTGCCAGCAGTCGAGGAAAAAACACTGAAGCTTTCTTT	CASSRGKNTEAFF
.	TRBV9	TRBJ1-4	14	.	TGTGCCAGCAGCGCGGGGGTAGGGAGTGAAAAACTGTTTTTT	CASSAGVGSEKLFF
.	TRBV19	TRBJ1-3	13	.	TGTGCCAGTAGAGAGGGAGCTGGAAACACCATATATTTT	CASREGAGNTIYF
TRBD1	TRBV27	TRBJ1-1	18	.	TGTGCCAGCAGTTTAATGAGGGGGCCGCCCTTCCTTAACACTGAAGCTTTCTTT	CASSLMRGPPFLNTEAFF
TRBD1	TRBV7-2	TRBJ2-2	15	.	TGTGCCAGCAGCTTGGGACAGTTAAACACCGGGGAGCTGTTTTTT	CASSLGQLNTGELFF
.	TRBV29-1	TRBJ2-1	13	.	TGCAGCGTAGCCCAAAAACTTACGGATGAGCAGTTCTTC	CSVAQKLTDEQFF
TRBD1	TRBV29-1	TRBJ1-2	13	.	TGCAGCGCCCGACTGCAGGGGGTAGGCGGCTACACCTTC	CSARLQGVGGYTF
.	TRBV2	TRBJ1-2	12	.	TGTGCCAGCAAAAAGGACTCGGGTGGCTACACCTTC	CASKKDSGGYTF
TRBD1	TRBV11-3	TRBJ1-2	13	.	TGTGCCAGCCCCGGGACAGAAATTTATGGCTACACCTTC	CASPGTEIYGYTF
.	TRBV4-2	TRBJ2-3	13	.	TGTGCCAGCAGCCAGCTCTACGAAGATACGCAGTATTTT	CASSQLYEDTQYF
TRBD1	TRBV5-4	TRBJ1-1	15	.	TGTGCCAGCAGATTGAACCAGGGGGCGCTTGATGAAGCTTTCTTT	CASRLNQGALDEAFF
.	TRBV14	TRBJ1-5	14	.	TGTGCCAGCAGCCGAACAGGGTGGAATCAGCCCCAGCATTTT	CASSRTGWNQPQHF
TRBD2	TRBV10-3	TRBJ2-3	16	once	TGTGCCATCTTAGCGGGAGGGATGTGGGGCACAGATACGCAGTATTTT	CAILAGGMWGTDTQYF
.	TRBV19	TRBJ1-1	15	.	TGTGCCAGTAGAGGAGGGGGAGGGGTGAACACTGAAGCTTTCTTT	CASRGGGGVNTEAFF
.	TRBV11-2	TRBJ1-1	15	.	TGTGCCAGCAGCCTCAGCGGACCCTATACGGTGGGAGCTTTCTTT	CASSLSGPYTVGAFF
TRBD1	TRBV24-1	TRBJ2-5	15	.	TGTGCCACCAGTGATCTCACGACAGGGGGAGAGACCCAGTACTTC	CATSDLTTGGETQYF
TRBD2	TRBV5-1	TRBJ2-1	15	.	TGCGCCAGCAGCCAAGTAGCGGGAGGGGGCAATGAGCAGTTCTTC	CASSQVAGGGNEQFF
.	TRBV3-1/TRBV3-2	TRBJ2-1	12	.	TGTGCCAGCAGCCAAGAGATGCGGGAGCAGTTCTTC	CASSQEMREQFF
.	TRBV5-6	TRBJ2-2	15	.	TGTGCCAGCAGGCTCGACAGAGTCTACACCGGGGAGCTGTTTTTT	CASRLDRVYTGELFF
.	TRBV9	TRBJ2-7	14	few	TGTGCCAGCAGCGCGCACCCAATCGAGGACGAGCAGTACTTC	CASSAHPIEDEQYF
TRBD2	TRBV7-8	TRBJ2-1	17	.	TGTGCCAGCAGCTTATTCCCAGCGGGAGTTTCCGGGAATGAGCAGTTCTTC	CASSLFPAGVSGNEQFF
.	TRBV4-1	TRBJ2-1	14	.	TGCGCCAGCAGCCAAGTCGACGGGTACAATGAGCAGTTCTTC	CASSQVDGYNEQFF
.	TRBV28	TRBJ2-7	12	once	TGTGCCAGCAGTTCCCCCCGCTACGAGCAGTACTTC	CASSSPRYEQYF
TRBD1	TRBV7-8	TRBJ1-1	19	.	TGTGCCAGCAGCTTAGATTTGAACAGGGGGATAGTTGGGTACACTGAAGCTTTCTTT	CASSLDLNRGIVGYTEAFF
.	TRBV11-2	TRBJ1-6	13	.	TGTGCCAGCAGCTTAGTTCCACAGCAACCCCTCCACTTT	CASSLVPQQPLHF
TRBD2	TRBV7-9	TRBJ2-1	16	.	TGTGCCAGCATCGCTAGCGGGAGGGCCCGGGGGAATGAGCAGTTCTTC	CASIASGRARGNEQFF
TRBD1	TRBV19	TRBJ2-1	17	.	TGTGCCAGTAGTATGTCTCCGGGGACAGGGGGCTACAATGAGCAGTTCTTC	CASSMSPGTGGYNEQFF
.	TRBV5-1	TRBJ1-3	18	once	TGCGCCAGCAGCCCTTTACCGCAGGGGCTGACCTCTGGAAACACCATATATTTT	CASSPLPQGLTSGNTIYF
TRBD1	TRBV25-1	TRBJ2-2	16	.	TGTGCCAGCAGTGAATCAGGGACAGGGGCGGCCGGGGAGCTGTTTTTT	CASSESGTGAAGELFF
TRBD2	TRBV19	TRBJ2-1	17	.	TGTGCCAGTAGGGTAAGGACTAGCGGGAGTATCGACAATGAGCAGTTCTTC	CASRVRTSGSIDNEQFF
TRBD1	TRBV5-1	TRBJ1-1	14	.	TGCGCCAGCAGCGTCCGAGGGGGCGACACTGAAGCTTTCTTT	CASSVRGGDTEAFF
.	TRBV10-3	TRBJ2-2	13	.	TGTGCCACCCAGGGAATTAGCACCGGGGAGCTGTTTTTT	CATQGISTGELFF
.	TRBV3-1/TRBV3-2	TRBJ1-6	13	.	TGTGCCAGCAGCCAAGATCGGCGCAGGACCCTCCACTTT	CASSQDRRRTLHF
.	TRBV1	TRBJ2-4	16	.	TGCACCAGCAGCCAAGTCCCCGGGACAGGGATGGCCATTCAGTACTTC	CTSSQVPGTGMAIQYF
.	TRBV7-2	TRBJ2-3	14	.	TGTGCCAGCAGCTTCTTCCTAGCACCAGATACGCAGTATTTT	CASSFFLAPDTQYF
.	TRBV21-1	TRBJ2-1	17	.	TGTGCCAGCAGCCCTCGGACTAGCGGGGGAACATACAATGAGCAGTTCTTC	CASSPRTSGGTYNEQFF
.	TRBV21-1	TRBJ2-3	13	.	TGTGCCAGCAGCAAGGAGGCCCCAGATACGCAGTATTTT	CASSKEAPDTQYF
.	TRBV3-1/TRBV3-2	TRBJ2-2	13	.	TGTGCCAGCAGCCAGGCAGTCACCGGGGAGCTGTTTTTT	CASSQAVTGELFF
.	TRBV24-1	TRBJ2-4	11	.	TGTGCCACCTTGAGCAAAAACATTCAGTACTTC	CATLSKNIQYF
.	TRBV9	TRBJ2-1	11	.	TGTGCCAGCAGCGTAGGGCGGGAGCAGTTCTTC	CASSVGREQFF
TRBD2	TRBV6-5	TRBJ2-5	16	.	TGTGCCAGCAGTTACTCGGGACTAGCGTACGGAGAGACCCAGTACTTC	CASSYSGLAYGETQYF
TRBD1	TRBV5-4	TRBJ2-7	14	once	TGTGCCAGCAGCTTACGGGACAGGGGCCACGAGCAGTACTTC	CASSLRDRGHEQYF
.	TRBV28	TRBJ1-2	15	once	TGTGCCAGCACCCCCGCGGCATCCCTATCCTATGGCTACACCTTC	CASTPAASLSYGYTF
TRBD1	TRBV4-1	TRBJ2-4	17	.	TGCGCCAGCAGCCAAGATTGGGGGACAGGGACCAAAAACATTCAGTACTTC	CASSQDWGTGTKNIQYF
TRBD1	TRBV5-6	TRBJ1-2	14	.	TGTGCCAGCAGCCCGACAGGGTCCAACTATGGCTACACCTTC	CASSPTGSNYGYTF
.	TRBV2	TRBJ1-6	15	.	TGTGCCAGCAGTGGGTTCCAGGGTACCAATTCACCCCTCCACTTT	CASSGFQGTNSPLHF
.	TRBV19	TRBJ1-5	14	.	TGTGCCAGCGGAGACAGGCCGAGCAATCAGCCCCAGCATTTT	CASGDRPSNQPQHF
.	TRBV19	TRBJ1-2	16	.	TGTGCCAGTAGTATATCTTCAGAGGCAGCTAACTATGGCTACACCTTC	CASSISSEAANYGYTF
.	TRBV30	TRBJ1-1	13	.	TGTGCCTGGAGAGGGACATCGGCAACAGAAGCTTTCTTT	CAWRGTSATEAFF
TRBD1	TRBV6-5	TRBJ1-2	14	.	TGTGCCAGCAGGGGGACAGGAAGGGGAGACGGCTACACCTTC	CASRGTGRGDGYTF
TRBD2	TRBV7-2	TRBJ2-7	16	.	TGTGCCAGCAGCCCCGCCGGAGGGAGGGCCGTATACGAGCAGTACTTC	CASSPAGGRAVYEQYF
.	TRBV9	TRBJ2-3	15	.	TGTGCCAGCAGCGTATCAGGGGACGTCACAGATACGCAGTATTTT	CASSVSGDVTDTQYF
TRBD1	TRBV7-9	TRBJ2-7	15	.	TGTGCCAGCAGCTTAGCTCGGACAGGGGTCGGCGAGCAGTACTTC	CASSLARTGVGEQYF
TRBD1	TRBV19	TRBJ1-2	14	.	TGTGCCAGTAGTATTGGGGACAGGGTTAATGGCTACACCTTC	CASSIGDRVNGYTF